This TCR beta chain appears in the sequencing data of a study of memory CD4+ T cells and cytomegalovirus serostatus. Study-wide background: Of the healthy Belgian adults, several were CMV seropositive and 20 to 30 seronegative. General study findings and limits: Of about 150 reported CMV TCRbeta sequences, some 70 were found in memory CD4+ repertoires. Suggested: most of the CMV-linked TCR signature lies in CD4+ memory cells.

The sort gate was single viable CD3+CD4+CD8-CD45RO+ cells for memory CD4+ T cells. TCRdb's copy holds only in-frame clones and misses some; the assay was immunoSEQ multiplex PCR. The sample yields some 67,000 clones, about three quarters seen once. Note on this clone: Its antigen is not known.

The sequence was collected from an adult in good health and CMV-seropositive. Material: memory CD4+ T cells from blood.

CDR3 bases: TGTGCCAGCAGCTTAGATGCTAGCGGGAGATCTGAGCAGTTCTTC. The encoded protein is CASSLDASGRSEQFF. This chain uses TRBV7-9 with TRBJ2-1; 10 positions agree with TRBD2. This CDR3 is 15 amino acids long. Looked up from germline, CDR1 is SEHNR and CDR2 is FQNEAQ (reference sequence). V lost 1 base to trimming and J lost 9 bases; unmatched junction nucleotides: 6.